These 11 T cell receptor beta chains share one sample of origin, sequenced in a study of blood T cells in healthy people across ages. Sample-barcoded 5' priming and a J-beta primer mix drove a second PCR of 7 to 11 cycles. TCRdb processed the 5' RACE reads anew with MiXCR; each CDR3 protein has one entry. The sample consists of almost 800,000 distinct CDR3 sequences, 55% to 75% of them appearing once. The sample comprised blood. The receptors here all came from a young man in good health.

This clonotype came up a few times. The chain uses TRBV18 and TRBJ2-3; 9 bases fit TRBD2. The germline gives CDR1 KGHSH, CDR2 LQKENI. This CDR3 region has 17 residues. The V segment lost 0 bases and the J segment 1 base; nucleotides outside the gene matches: 5. CDR3 DNA: TGTGCCAGCTCACCACCCCGTAGCGGGAGACGCACAGATACGCAGTATTTT. Protein sequence: CASSPPRSGRRTDTQYF.

For the CDR3, the DNA is TGTGCCAGCAGTTACTTAGGTGGATCCTACGAGCAGTACTTC. Translated, it gives CASSYLGGSYEQYF. V usage is TRBV6-2 or TRBV6-3 and J usage is TRBJ2-7, with D uncertain. Germline CDR1 is MNHEY and CDR2 is SVGEGT. The CDR3 consists of 14 residues. V was cut by 1 base and J by 1 base, with 8 bases left in between.

The CDR3 DNA sequence: TGTGCCAGCAGCCGAGCGCCAGGGGGCGTAAGGTCCCACGAGCAGTACTTC. This gives the protein CASSRAPGGVRSHEQYF. The V call is TRBV12-3 or TRBV12-4, the J call TRBJ2-4; 8 bases align to TRBD1. The tail of the sequence fits TRBJ2-7 better, so the J call may be wrong. The length of the CDR3 is 17 residues.

A note on this clonotype: An end of the junction does not agree with germline; a read error may underlie this. The chain carries TRBV7-2 and TRBJ2-7, with D possibly being TRBD2 (5 bases). The germline V gene encodes CDR1 SGHTA and CDR2 FQGNSA. CDR3 length: 14 amino acids. The CDR3 DNA reads TGTGCCAGCAGCGTAGCGTCAATCTCCTACGAGCAGTACTTC. Its protein is CASSVASISYEQYF.

This chain connects TRBV6-1 to TRBJ2-1, with TRBD2 matching 14 bases. The V gene end was trimmed by 4 bases and the J gene end by 9 bases; junction bases not matched to a gene: 11. The CDR3 covers 17 residues. Germline CDR1 reads MNHNS; CDR2 reads SASEGT. The CDR3 DNA reads as TGTGCCAGCAGTGGGACCCCCGGGACTAGCGGGAGACTTGAGCAGTTCTTC. Translating it yields CASSGTPGTSGRLEQFF.

The genes are TRBV24-1 and TRBJ2-1, with TRBD2 matching 13 bases. Germline V gene data show CDR1 as KGHDR and CDR2 as SFDVKD. The CDR3 loop spans 16 amino acids. V gave up 4 bases and J gave up 6 bases; unmatched junction bases: 5. The CDR3 reads CATSDPTSGGPNEQFF. As DNA, the CDR3 is TGTGCCACCAGTGACCCGACTAGCGGGGGGCCCAATGAGCAGTTCTTC.

V is TRBV7-9 and J is TRBJ2-7; D gene ambiguous. This CDR3 spans 13 amino acids. V was clipped by 6 bases and J by 7 bases, with 16 bases between them. The germline CDR1 and CDR2 sequences are SEHNR and FQNEAQ (reference sequence). CDR3: CASSSGPYNEQYF. The CDR3 bases are TGTGCCAGCAGTTCCGGACCTTACAATGAGCAGTACTTC. The variable domain in full, with the rest retrieved from reference TRBV7-9 and TRBJ2-7, is DTGVSQNPRHKITKRGQNVTFRCDPISEHNRLYWYRQTLGQGPEFLTYFQNEAQLEKSRLLSDRFSAERPKGSFSTLEIQRTEQGDSAMYLCASSSGPYNEQYFGPGTRLTVT.

This clonotype was recorded only once. The CDR3 spells CAWSGDRDTYEQYF. The CDR3 nucleotides are TGTGCCTGGAGCGGGGACAGGGATACCTACGAGCAGTACTTC. J is TRBJ2-7 and V is TRBV30; 9 bases are a match to TRBD1. This CDR3 has 14 amino acids. Germline lookup yields CDR1 GTSNPN and CDR2 SVGIG (reference sequence). The junction had 5 bases not matched to a gene; V was cut back by 3 bases and J by 2 bases.

The rearrangement links TRBV4-2 to TRBJ2-5; 7 positions match TRBD1. The end of the DNA aligns better with TRBJ2-7, so the J call may be wrong. The CDR3 contains 15 residues. Germline assignment: CDR1 LGHNA and CDR2 YNFKEQ. The CDR3 reads CASSQETGTAYEQYF. CDR3 DNA sequence: TGTGCCAGCAGCCAAGAGACCGGGACAGCCTACGAGCAGTACTTC.

This sequence joins TRBV7-8 and TRBJ2-3, with D perhaps TRBD1 (6 bases). The CDR3 is 16 residues long. From germline, CDR1 is SGHVS and CDR2 FQNEAQ. Between the trimmed V and J ends, which lost 4 bases and 6 bases, there was a span of 20 bases. In nucleotides, the CDR3 is TGTGCCAGCAGCTACAGGGTTGGGGGCGGTACGGATACGCAGTATTTT. Its protein product is CASSYRVGGGTDTQYF.

The rearrangement uses TRBV10-3 and TRBJ2-1; no clear D gene. Germline V gives CDR1 ENHRY, CDR2 SYGVKD. V lost 2 bases and J lost 9, with 8 bases in between. The CDR3 contains 12 residues. CDR3 amino acids: CAISEGTAEQFF. The CDR3 bases are TGTGCCATCAGTGAGGGAACCGCTGAGCAGTTCTTC.